This entry is about one T cell receptor beta chain. No antigen is known for it. The data were obtained in a study of PD-1 blockade in classical Hodgkin lymphoma. The ends were cut back, 6 bases at V and 1 base at J, with 15 bases in the middle. The CDR3 runs 15 residues. Germline loops: CDR1 MGHRA, CDR2 YSYEKL. Study results and caveats: Sources of repertoire differences remain undefined, possibly disease activity or prior therapy. Relative to healthy donors, newly diagnosed patients reportedly had lower baseline TCR diversity, which was reported as lower still in relapsed/refractory patients.

The sample's time point: newly diagnosed, previously untreated cHL patient sample. Comparison relied on PBMCs that came from newly diagnosed, untreated classical Hodgkin lymphoma. Clones were read by immunoSEQ multiplex PCR, and TCRdb kept only the in-frame ones, dropping some. Of 15,000 or so clones listed, about 83% were seen once; the top ten hold roughly 8.1%. The TCR sequence derives from a human donor with classical Hodgkin lymphoma. The material sequenced was peripheral blood mononuclear cells (PBMCs). This chain connects TRBV4-1 to TRBJ1-1, with D maybe TRBD1 (5 bases). DNA of the CDR3: TGCGCCAGCAGGGAGGGGACGTTTAAGAACACTGAAGCTTTCTTT. This sequence encodes CASREGTFKNTEAFF.